This T cell receptor beta chain was profiled in a study of T cell responses to AZD1222 COVID-19 vaccine. Sequencing used immunoSEQ multiplex PCR; TCRdb keeps in-frame clones, though not all of them. Among over 150,000 clones listed, about 90% were seen once. Germline-derived CDR1 and CDR2 are MGHRA and YSYEKL. This CDR3 spans 15 amino acids. V gave up 5 bases and J gave up 0 bases; unmatched junction bases: 5. Sequenced material: peripheral blood, taken on day 0 of AZD1222 vaccination. The sequence was collected from an adult in good health. The V and J genes are TRBV4-1 and TRBJ2-7, with TRBD2 identical over 9 bases. CDR3 loop: CASSFAGGPSYEQYF. As DNA, the CDR3 is TGCGCCAGCAGCTTCGCGGGGGGGCCCTCCTACGAGCAGTACTTC.